This T cell receptor (beta chain) appears in the sequencing data of a study of tumor and adjacent non-tumor tissue in lung cancer. Study-wide context: Patients comprised about a dozen adenocarcinoma, a couple of squamous cell carcinoma and 1 small cell lung cancer. Stage I to III disease affected 9 to 10 men and roughly 5 women aged about 31 to 85. Study conclusions and caveats: Higher tumor TCR diversity was associated with shorter survival. Significantly higher TCR diversity was found in tumor than normal lung.

On this clonotype: Its target is unknown. One end of the junction varies from germline; a read error may be responsible.

No cell sorting was done before RNA was extracted from the tissue. The normal lung tissue was taken more than 3 cm from the tumor edge. TCRbeta libraries were built with three rounds of nested PCR, modified from ARM-PCR. From the multiplex PCR reads, TCRdb called clonotypes with MiXCR, one entry per CDR3 protein. The table records some 73,000 distinct CDR3 sequences, about four fifths of them present only once. The CDR3 is 16 amino acids. Germline V gene data show CDR1 as LGHNA and CDR2 as YSLEER. This TCR derives from a man in his sixties with non-small cell lung cancer. This chain joins TRBV4-3 and TRBJ2-7; 9 nucleotides match TRBD1. Sequencing was performed on distant non-tumor lung tissue. The CDR3 DNA reads TGTGCCAGAAGCCAGTGGGGGGACAGGGCAGTTTACGAGCAGTACTTC. Translating gives CARSQWGDRAVYEQYF.